These 29 T cell receptor beta chains originate from one sample sequenced in a study of CD8+ T cells in alopecia areata. It was cDNA, reverse transcribed from extracted RNA, that served as the sequencing template. The protocol was immunoSEQ multiplex PCR, while the TCRdb copy is restricted to in-frame clones and leaves out a portion. The repertoire includes 270,000 or so clones, over 45% of them detected once, and approximately 2% sits in the top ten. Treatment noted: oral pan-JAK inhibitor, 5-10 mg twice daily. The sequenced sample was CD4+ T cells sorted from blood, obtained at week 24, from a patient treated with tofacitinib. The receptors originated from a human donor with alopecia areata.

The rearrangement links TRBV23-1 to TRBJ1-5, with D possibly TRBD1 on 6 matching bases. TRBV23-1 is classed as an ORF, of uncertain function. Trimming left V 4 bases short and J 2 bases short, with 24 bases between. This CDR3 spans 19 amino acids. CDR3 sequence (DNA): TGCGCCAGCAGTCCGGGGGGGGCAGGTGGAAAGGGCGGCAATCAGCCCCAGCATTTT. Protein product: CASSPGGAGGKGGNQPQHF.

This chain joins TRBV5-6 and TRBJ2-3, with 8 bases lining up with TRBD2. The CDR3 totals 16 residues. Trimming removed 5 bases from V and 1 base from J; junction bases left unmatched: 9. Germline V gives CDR1 SGHDT, CDR2 YYEEEE. The CDR3, as DNA: TGTGCCAGCAGACTACGGCCTAGCGGGCGCACAGATACGCAGTATTTT. This gives the protein CASRLRPSGRTDTQYF.

The chain recombines TRBV2 with TRBJ2-1; D perhaps matches TRBD1 (5 bases). The CDR3 runs 15 residues. V was pared by 2 bases and J by 0 bases, with 8 bases between. In germline, CDR1 is SNHLY, CDR2 FYNNEI. The CDR3 protein is CASSERQGSYNEQFF. In DNA, the CDR3 is TGTGCCAGCAGTGAAAGGCAGGGCTCCTACAATGAGCAGTTCTTC.

This clone was counted a few times. J is TRBJ2-7 and V is TRBV2; 7 nucleotides align to TRBD1. V trimming: 8 bases; J trimming: 0 bases; junction bases outside the gene matches: 10. CDR1 is SNHLY, CDR2 FYNNEI, per germline. CDR3 length equals 15 residues. The CDR3 is CASHLTGTISYEQYF. In DNA form, the CDR3 reads TGTGCCAGCCACCTGACAGGGACAATCTCCTACGAGCAGTACTTC.

The V call is TRBV27, the J call TRBJ2-5; a weak D match, TRBD2 (5 bases). Germline loops: CDR1 MNHEY, CDR2 SMNVEV (reference sequence). This CDR3 contains 11 residues. The V end lost 7 bases, the J end lost 4 bases, and 7 bases lay between the germline ends. CDR3 amino acids: CASTRGETQYF. For the CDR3, the DNA is TGTGCCAGCACCCGGGGAGAGACCCAGTACTTC.

The chain links TRBV29-1 to TRBJ1-2, with TRBD1 identical over 7 bases. Germline lookup yields CDR1 SQVTM and CDR2 ANQGSEA. Trimming at V came to 4 bases and at J to 8 bases, leaving 19 bases not matched to a gene. There are 16 residues in the CDR3. CDR3 in DNA: TGCAGCGTTGCTCCACCCTACAGGGGCAGCAACGAGGGCTACACCTTC. Translated: CSVAPPYRGSNEGYTF.

V usage is TRBV4-1 and J usage is TRBJ2-7; possibly TRBD2 for D (6 bases). Germline loops: CDR1 MGHRA, CDR2 YSYEKL. This CDR3 has 15 amino acids. Trimming took 1 base from V and 4 from J, leaving 14 bases between them. CDR3 nucleotides: TGCGCCAGCAGCCAAGGACAGACTGGGACTTACGAGCAGTACTTC. Protein: CASSQGQTGTYEQYF.

This clone was found a few times. The chain combines TRBV30 with TRBJ2-1; D ambiguous. This CDR3 is built from 14 residues. Per germline, CDR1 GTSNPN and CDR2 SVGIG (reference sequence). V shed 5 bases and J shed 6 bases, with 17 bases lying between them. Here the CDR3 reads CAWEPTRVSNEQFF. CDR3 DNA: TGTGCCTGGGAACCCACACGGGTCAGCAATGAGCAGTTCTTC.

This clone was recorded many times. The rearrangement uses TRBV28 and TRBJ1-6; possible D gene TRBD1, 6 bases. CDR3 size: 16 residues. Germline-derived CDR1 and CDR2 are MDHEN and SYDVKM. V dropped 5 bases and J dropped 7 bases, with 18 bases sitting between them. The CDR3 sequence is CASSPQRRGENSPLHF. CDR3 DNA sequence: TGTGCCAGCAGTCCCCAGAGGAGGGGGGAAAATTCACCCCTCCACTTT.

This clone has only a few counts. J is TRBJ2-2 and V is TRBV28, with D maybe TRBD1 (6 bases). This CDR3 region has 16 residues. Germline V gene sequence: CDR1 MDHEN, CDR2 SYDVKM. V lost 6 bases and J lost 4, with 18 bases in between. The CDR3 nucleotides are TGTGCCAGCAGGGGGCCCTGGGCAGGGGTCACCGGGGAGCTGTTTTTT. It yields the protein CASRGPWAGVTGELFF.

This clone appeared a single time. The V and J genes are TRBV2 and TRBJ2-7; D is possibly TRBD2 (6 bases). The CDR3 is 14 residues long. Germline V CDR1 and CDR2: SNHLY, FYNNEI. With 6 bases removed from V and 3 bases from J, the gap between germline ends came to 15 bases. CDR3 DNA: TGTGCCAGCAGCAGCCACGGGGGAGGCTACGAGCAGTACTTC. Residues: CASSSHGGGYEQYF.

This clone has only a few counts. CDR3 DNA: TGTGCCACATCAAAGGCCCTAATCTCTGGGGCCAACGTCCTGACTTTC. The encoded protein is CATSKALISGANVLTF. The chain employs TRBV27 and TRBJ2-6; D unclear. V gave up 10 bases and J gave up 0 bases, with 16 bases separating them. Germline V gene data show CDR1 as MNHEY and CDR2 as SMNVEV (reference sequence). The CDR3 runs 16 residues.

The chain uses TRBV29-1 and TRBJ2-4; the D is unclear. This CDR3 contains 13 residues. V was clipped by 4 bases and J by 3 bases, with 10 bases between them. Germline V gene data show CDR1 as SQVTM and CDR2 as ANQGSEA. The CDR3 region is CSVAGRNKNIQYF. The CDR3 region has the DNA TGCAGCGTTGCAGGACGGAACAAAAACATTCAGTACTTC. Full variable domain (missing parts from reference TRBV29-1 and TRBJ2-4): SAVISQKPSRDICQRGTSLTIQCQVDSQVTMMFWYRQQPGQSLTLIATANQGSEATYESGFVIDKFPISRPNLTFSTLTVSNMSPEDSSIYLCSVAGRNKNIQYFGAGTRLSVL.

The chain links TRBV30 to TRBJ2-2, with D unclear. The CDR3 spans 12 residues. Trimming took 0 bases from V and 3 from J, leaving 2 bases between them. Germline CDR1 is GTSNPN and CDR2 is SVGIG (reference sequence). Here the CDR3 reads CAWSVYTGELFF. In DNA, the CDR3 is TGTGCCTGGAGTGTGTACACCGGGGAGCTGTTTTTT.

This clone has more than one count but fewer than ten. V is TRBV29-1 and J is TRBJ2-5, with a weak D call TRBD1 (6 bases). V lost 6 bases, J lost 5 bases, and 13 bases lay in between. Germline CDR1 is SQVTM and CDR2 is ANQGSEA. The CDR3 contains 12 residues. CDR3 nucleotides: TGCAGCGTGCCCAGGGGTCAGGAGACCCAGTACTTC. The encoded protein is CSVPRGQETQYF.

This chain joins TRBV4-1 and TRBJ2-1; TRBD2 is a possible D gene (5 bases). The CDR3 sequence is 17 residues long. CDR1 MGHRA and CDR2 YSYEKL come from the germline V gene. V gave up 5 bases and J gave up 6 bases, with 23 bases separating them. The CDR3 region is CASSDIVARLKSNEQFF. CDR3 nucleotide sequence: TGCGCCAGCAGCGACATTGTAGCGCGGTTGAAAAGCAATGAGCAGTTCTTC.

This rearrangement joins TRBV5-1 to TRBJ2-5; TRBD1 is a possible D gene (5 bases). Trimming pared 2 bases from V and 4 bases from J, leaving 12 bases between. The CDR3 runs 14 residues. Germline CDR1 is SGHRS and CDR2 is YFSETQ. CDR3 amino acids: CASSFLGQGETQYF. The CDR3 DNA sequence: TGCGCCAGCAGCTTTTTGGGGCAGGGAGAGACCCAGTACTTC.

The V call is TRBV6-5, the J call TRBJ1-4; D gene uncertain. CDR1 is MNHEY and CDR2 is SVGAGI in the germline V gene. The CDR3 contains 15 residues. Between the trimmed V and J ends, which lost 4 bases and 8 bases, there was a span of 17 bases. CDR3 in amino acids: CASSSTTRVYEKLFF. The CDR3 nucleotides read TGTGCCAGCAGTTCTACGACACGGGTTTACGAAAAACTGTTTTTT.

The rearrangement uses TRBV30 and TRBJ2-7, with D unclear. Trimming removed 4 bases at V and 2 bases at J, with 12 bases between. Germline CDR1 GTSNPN, CDR2 SVGIG (reference sequence). The CDR3 runs to 13 residues. CDR3 DNA sequence: TGTGCCTGGAAAGACCGAAATCCCTACGAGCAGTACTTC. It is translated as CAWKDRNPYEQYF. The full variable domain, its missing parts supplied by reference TRBV30 and TRBJ2-7, is SQTIHQWPATLVQPVGSPLSLECTVEGTSNPNLYWYRQAAGRGLQLLFYSVGIGQISSEVPQNLSASRPQDRQFILSSKKLLLSDSGFYLCAWKDRNPYEQYFGPGTRLTVT.

About this clone itself: Other DNA sequences in this sample translate to the same CDR3. CDR3 DNA sequence: TGTGCCAGCAGTTCGGGACAGGGGGGCGAGCAGTACTTC. It translates to CASSSGQGGEQYF. The J gene is TRBJ2-7, the V gene TRBV6-5, with 11 bases lining up with TRBD1. V shed 4 bases, J shed 6 bases, and the junction held 2 bases outside the gene matches. The CDR3 extends over 13 amino acids. Germline V lookup: CDR1 MNHEY, CDR2 SVGAGI.

The chain combines TRBV28 with TRBJ2-7, with D possibly TRBD1 on 5 matching bases. Per germline, CDR1 MDHEN and CDR2 SYDVKM. The CDR3 sequence is 14 residues long. Between the trimmed V and J ends, which lost 2 bases and 4 bases, there was a span of 12 bases. The CDR3 sequence is CASSLGPPGYEQYF. The CDR3 bases are TGTGCCAGCAGTTTAGGCCCCCCAGGGTACGAGCAGTACTTC.

The chain joins TRBV11-2 to TRBJ2-1; 7 nucleotides align to TRBD1. Germline V gives CDR1 SGHAT, CDR2 FQNNGV. The trim removed 1 base at V and 5 bases at J, leaving 2 bases unmatched. The CDR3 runs 14 residues. The CDR3, as DNA: TGTGCCAGCAGCTTAGGGGGGACAGACAATGAGCAGTTCTTC. Its translation is CASSLGGTDNEQFF.

The chain employs TRBV4-2 and TRBJ1-2, with D possibly being TRBD1 (5 bases). The CDR3 spans 16 residues. Trimming removed 5 bases at V and 0 bases at J, with 16 bases between. The V gene's germline CDR1 is LGHNA and CDR2 YNFKEQ. The chain's CDR3 is CASSTRDGATNYGYTF. The CDR3 nucleotides read TGTGCCAGCAGCACCCGGGACGGAGCAACTAACTATGGCTACACCTTC.

CDR3 residues: CASSSASGTTGELFF. CDR3 bases: TGTGCCAGCAGCTCAGCCTCGGGGACCACCGGGGAGCTGTTTTTT. This sequence joins TRBV7-9 and TRBJ2-2; perhaps D is TRBD1 or TRBD2 (5 bases each). There are 15 residues in the CDR3. V lost 4 bases, J lost 4 bases, and 13 bases lay in between. Germline loops: CDR1 SEHNR, CDR2 FQNEAQ (reference sequence).

This chain uses TRBV7-2 with TRBJ2-3; 10 bases are shared with TRBD2. The V and J ends lost 6 bases and 1 base, in that order; junction bases with no gene match: 7. Per germline, CDR1 SGHTA and CDR2 FQGNSA. This CDR3 contains 16 residues. CDR3 region: CASSLIGTSGTDTQYF. The DNA of the CDR3 is TGTGCCAGCAGTCTAATAGGGACTAGCGGCACAGATACGCAGTATTTT.

This clone was seen a handful of times. This chain connects TRBV28 to TRBJ2-7, with TRBD1 identical over 12 bases. The germline gives CDR1 MDHEN, CDR2 SYDVKM. V lost 5 bases and J lost 9; bases outside the gene matches: 8. The CDR3 extends over 14 amino acids. CDR3 sequence: CASSVPGQGAAQYF. CDR3 bases: TGTGCCAGCAGTGTCCCGGGACAGGGGGCAGCGCAGTACTTC.

Regarding this clone: Other DNA sequences in the sample encode the same CDR3. The chain recombines TRBV10-3 with TRBJ1-2; D is perhaps TRBD1 (5 bases). The germline V gene has CDR1 ENHRY and CDR2 SYGVKD. The CDR3 has 12 amino acids. The V and J ends lost 2 bases and 7 bases respectively, with 8 bases between them. The CDR3: CAISEGQGGYTF. The CDR3 DNA reads TGTGCCATCAGTGAGGGGCAGGGTGGCTACACCTTC.

The chain is built from TRBV5-1 and TRBJ2-7; 8 nucleotides agree with TRBD1. There are 17 residues in the CDR3. CDR1 and CDR2 (germline): SGHRS, YFSETQ. The junction had 12 bases not matched to a gene; V was cut back by 4 bases and J by 0 bases. DNA of the CDR3: TGCGCCAGCAGCCTAACTGGACAGGGCACAGGCTCCTACGAGCAGTACTTC. Protein product: CASSLTGQGTGSYEQYF.

The J gene is TRBJ2-6, the V gene TRBV7-2; 8 bases are shared with TRBD2. Germline V gene lookup returns CDR1 SGHTA and CDR2 FQGNSA. V was pared by 1 base and J by 2 bases, with 4 bases of the junction left unmatched. The length of the CDR3 is 17 residues. CDR3 in amino acids: CASSLVSGGAGANVLTF. Here the CDR3 DNA reads TGTGCCAGCAGCTTAGTGAGCGGGGGCGCTGGGGCCAACGTCCTGACTTTC.